This TCR beta chain was sequenced in a study of vaccination and CD4 T cells after COVID-19. Study-wide context: Samples after vaccination came a median around 70 days past dose two, ranging 14 to 241. Researchers treated cells with overlapping spike peptides taken from SARS-CoV-2, HCoV-NL63, HCoV-OC43 and HCoV-229E.

This CDR3 has 15 residues. Trimming took off 1 base at V and 0 bases at J, with 10 bases between the two ends. Germline V gene data show CDR1 as DFQATT and CDR2 as SNEGSKA (reference sequence). Regarding this clonotype: Its antigen is unidentified.

Oncomine TCR Beta short-read sequencing was applied to DNA from cultured CD4+ T cells. TCRdb re-analysed the PCR reads in MiXCR, keeping a single row per CDR3 protein. The sample comprises roughly 7,400 distinct CDR3 sequences, about 47% of which are singletons, and 14% rests with the top ten. The treatment is: approximately nine-day PBMC culture with coronavirus spike peptide pools or control peptides (ViraFEST assay). CD4+ T cells of the unexposed donor were collected before the COVID-19 pandemic (2011-2018). Once peptide pools had expanded antigen-specific T cells, ViraFEST sequenced TCRs. Medium was half-exchanged with fresh IL-2 medium on days 3 and 7.

V usage is TRBV20-1 and J usage is TRBJ2-1; a possible D gene is TRBD1 (5 bases). Sequenced: CD4+ T cells from blood, cultured in vitro. The receptor was isolated from a human donor in good health. CDR3 bases: TGCAGTGCTAGAGGGTTAGACAGCTCCTACAATGAGCAGTTCTTC. Translating gives CSARGLDSSYNEQFF.